The rows below give T cell receptor beta chains drawn from one sample of a study of cytomegalovirus exposure and HLA in healthy donors. Measured with immunoSEQ multiplex PCR; TCRdb has only the in-frame clones, and not every one. The top ten hold roughly 0.82% of the sample, which has about 360,000 clones, roughly 85% seen once. The sample taken for sequencing was PBMCs. The receptors shown here come from a young woman in good health and CMV-seronegative. CDR3s include the opening cysteine and the closing phenylalanine or tryptophan. D genes are given only for firm matches. Rows give clone size only sometimes, using once, few, many, or a class for an expanded clone.

d_gene,j_gene,len,v_gene,abundance,CDR3aa,CDR3nt
TRBD1,TRBJ2-7,16,TRBV4-1,NA,CASSQLRGTGPFEQYF,TGCGCCAGCAGCCAACTTCGGGGGACAGGCCCCTTTGAGCAGTACTTC
NA,TRBJ2-1,13,TRBV5-1,NA,CASSSGVNNEQFF,TGCGCCAGCAGCTCGGGGGTTAACAATGAGCAGTTCTTC
NA,TRBJ1-1,15,TRBV7-9,NA,CASSGRGAGNTEAFF,TGTGCCAGCAGCGGCAGGGGCGCCGGGAACACTGAAGCTTTCTTT
NA,TRBJ1-2,14,TRBV5-1,NA,CASSLGRGNYGYTF,TGCGCCAGCAGCTTGGGTCGGGGAAACTATGGCTACACCTTC
NA,TRBJ2-5,14,TRBV11-2,NA,CASSLGAFGETQYF,TGTGCCAGCAGCTTGGGAGCCTTCGGAGAGACCCAGTACTTC
NA,TRBJ1-2,14,TRBV25-1,NA,CASSEGGDSTGYTF,TGTGCCAGCAGTGAAGGGGGCGACTCGACCGGCTACACCTTC
TRBD1,TRBJ2-3,15,TRBV6-5,NA,CASSQGTVSTDTQYF,TGTGCCAGCAGCCAGGGGACAGTTAGCACAGATACGCAGTATTTT
NA,TRBJ2-3,14,TRBV11-2,NA,CASSPVSLTDTQYF,TGTGCCAGCAGCCCGGTTAGCTTGACAGATACGCAGTATTTT
TRBD2,TRBJ2-1,14,TRBV19,NA,CASSSGSPLHEQFF,TGTGCCAGTAGTAGCGGGAGTCCATTGCATGAGCAGTTCTTC
TRBD1,TRBJ2-7,16,TRBV6-9,NA,CASSYQDRGWDYEQYF,TGTGCCAGCAGTTACCAGGACAGGGGGTGGGACTACGAGCAGTACTTC
TRBD1,TRBJ1-6,15,TRBV10-3,NA,CAISESTGGGSPLHF,TGTGCCATCAGTGAGTCGACAGGGGGAGGATCACCCCTCCACTTT
NA,TRBJ1-6,17,TRBV6-1,once,CASSEIKGAHYNSPLHF,TGTGCCAGCAGTGAAATCAAAGGGGCGCACTATAATTCACCCCTCCACTTT
TRBD1,TRBJ1-2,15,TRBV7-9,NA,CASNRGGEGNYGYTF,TGTGCCAGCAACAGGGGAGGCGAGGGTAACTATGGCTACACCTTC
NA,TRBJ1-6,13,TRBV25-1,NA,CASSKFTDSPLHF,TGTGCCAGCAGTAAATTCACGGATTCACCCCTCCACTTT
TRBD1,TRBJ2-7,15,TRBV23-1,NA,CASSQSEQGAHEQYF,TGCGCCAGCAGTCAATCTGAACAGGGGGCGCACGAGCAGTACTTC
TRBD1,TRBJ2-1,12,TRBV11-3,NA,CASSSQGMEQFF,TGTGCCAGCAGCTCACAGGGGATGGAGCAGTTCTTC
TRBD2,TRBJ2-3,19,TRBV7-9,NA,CASSPRGTSGYSGTDTQYF,TGTGCCAGCAGCCCGAGAGGGACTAGCGGATATTCTGGCACAGATACGCAGTATTTT
TRBD2,TRBJ2-1,14,TRBV27,NA,CASTERAGGGEQFF,TGTGCCAGCACTGAGAGAGCGGGAGGTGGTGAGCAGTTCTTC
NA,TRBJ1-4,15,TRBV15,NA,CATSRDRARDEKLFF,TGTGCCACCAGCAGAGACAGGGCTAGGGATGAAAAACTGTTTTTT
TRBD2,TRBJ2-1,15,TRBV27,NA,CASSKLAELYNEQFF,TGTGCCAGCAGTAAACTAGCGGAACTCTACAATGAGCAGTTCTTC
NA,TRBJ1-1,15,TRBV5-1,NA,CASSLAPDSTTEAFF,TGCGCCAGCAGCTTGGCCCCCGACAGCACCACTGAAGCTTTCTTT
TRBD1,TRBJ2-3,15,TRBV27,NA,CASKTGASGTDTQYF,TGTGCCAGCAAAACAGGGGCATCGGGTACAGATACGCAGTATTTT
TRBD1,TRBJ2-7,14,TRBV27,NA,CASSVGQGLGEQYF,TGTGCCAGCAGCGTCGGACAGGGGTTAGGCGAGCAGTACTTC
NA,TRBJ2-7,13,TRBV28,NA,CASSLLALYEQYF,TGTGCCAGCAGTTTGCTGGCACTATACGAGCAGTACTTC
TRBD1,TRBJ1-4,14,TRBV30,NA,CAWTRTGPNEKLFF,TGTGCCTGGACCAGGACAGGCCCTAATGAAAAACTGTTTTTT
TRBD1,TRBJ1-4,16,TRBV27,NA,CASSSLQGVPNEKLFF,TGTGCCAGCAGTTCCCTACAGGGGGTACCTAATGAAAAACTGTTTTTT
TRBD2,TRBJ2-2,17,TRBV18,NA,CASSPGTSGPFTGELFF,TGTGCCAGCTCACCAGGGACTAGCGGGCCGTTCACCGGGGAGCTGTTTTTT
TRBD1,TRBJ2-5,15,TRBV5-4,once,CASSLIGTGRETQYF,TGTGCCAGCAGCTTGATCGGGACAGGTCGGGAGACCCAGTACTTC